A single sample gave rise to the 17 T cell receptor beta chains below, sequenced in a study of technical replicates of blood from a few donors. Measured with immunoSEQ multiplex PCR; TCRdb has only the in-frame clones, and not every one. Of around 13,000 clones detected, roughly 77% appear once; the ten largest clones hold about 12%. Sequencing was carried out using PBMCs. Receptor source: a human donor in good health.

The CDR3 coding sequence is TGTGCCAGCAGCCAGGACACGTACCAAGAGACCCAGTACTTC. Translated, it gives CASSQDTYQETQYF. The J gene is TRBJ2-5, the V gene TRBV7-9; perhaps TRBD1 as D (5 bases). Deletions cut 5 bases from V and 0 bases from J, with 10 bases between. Looked up from germline, CDR1 is SEHNR and CDR2 is FQNEAQ (reference sequence). This CDR3 contains 14 residues.

This clone was detected once. The rearrangement uses TRBV19 and TRBJ1-1; 9 bases line up with TRBD1. Germline CDR1 LNHDA, CDR2 SQIVND (reference sequence). V was pared by 0 bases and J by 1 base, with 3 bases of the junction left unmatched. This CDR3 region has 16 residues. The CDR3 DNA reads TGTGCCAGTAGTATAGATACAGGGGGCCCGAACACTGAAGCTTTCTTT. Its protein product is CASSIDTGGPNTEAFF. Complete variable domain (other parts from reference TRBV19 and TRBJ1-1): DGGITQSPKYLFRKEGQNVTLSCEQNLNHDAMYWYRQDPGQGLRLIYYSQIVNDFQKGDIAEGYSVSREKKESFPLTVTSAQKNPTAFYLCASSIDTGGPNTEAFFGQGTRLTVV.

The chain links TRBV5-1 to TRBJ2-2; 7 positions agree with TRBD1. This CDR3 comprises 15 residues. Germline V gene sequence: CDR1 SGHRS, CDR2 YFSETQ. The junction had 4 bases not matched to a gene; V was cut back by 5 bases and J by 0 bases. The CDR3 sequence: CASRQGTTNTGELFF. The CDR3 DNA is TGCGCCAGCAGACAGGGGACAACGAACACCGGGGAGCTGTTTTTT.

The chain recombines TRBV5-4 with TRBJ2-7, with 7 bases aligning to TRBD1. This CDR3 region has 14 residues. The V and J ends lost 0 bases and 3 bases, in that order; junction bases with no gene match: 3. Germline lookup yields CDR1 SGHNT and CDR2 YYREEE (reference sequence). Written as DNA, the CDR3 is TGTGCCAGCAGCTTGGACAGGGGAGTCTACGAGCAGTACTTC. Translating gives CASSLDRGVYEQYF.

The chain is built from TRBV28 and TRBJ1-2; D remains unclear. CDR1 MDHEN and CDR2 SYDVKM come from the germline V gene. The length of the CDR3 is 13 residues. CDR3 bases: TGTGGCACCCAAAGCTCGACTAACTATGGCTACACCTTC. Encoded protein: CGTQSSTNYGYTF.

The V call is TRBV29-1, the J call TRBJ2-7, with D tentatively TRBD2 (7 bases). The CDR3 contains 13 residues. V was pared by 7 bases and J by 7 bases, with 20 bases between. The germline CDR1 and CDR2 sequences are SQVTM and ANQGSEA. In DNA, the CDR3 is TGCAGCGCTGGGCGGGGGCAGGGACTGGAGCAGTACTTC. Translation gives CSAGRGQGLEQYF.

V is TRBV25-1 and J is TRBJ2-1; maybe TRBD2 (6 bases). V was cut by 1 base and J by 3 bases, with 19 bases left in between. Germline V gene lookup returns CDR1 MGHDK and CDR2 SYGVNS. This CDR3 comprises 18 residues. Written as DNA, the CDR3 is TGTGCCAGCAGTGAATTTAGGACTATCGCCGTGGGCTACAATGAGCAGTTCTTC. Translating it yields CASSEFRTIAVGYNEQFF.

The chain has TRBV30 and TRBJ1-2; D possibly corresponds to TRBD1 (5 bases). V was clipped by 1 base and J by 4 bases, with 7 bases between them. Germline assignment: CDR1 GTSNPN and CDR2 SVGIG (reference sequence). The CDR3 is 12 residues long. The DNA of the CDR3 is TGTGCCTGGAGTGAGGGGTTCTATGGCTACACCTTC. Translated, it gives CAWSEGFYGYTF.

The chain is built from TRBV2 and TRBJ2-7; 8 bases match TRBD1. V shed 6 bases, J shed 4 bases, and the junction held 8 bases outside the gene matches. This CDR3 is built from 14 residues. The germline CDR1 and CDR2 sequences are SNHLY and FYNNEI. The CDR3 is CASSLQGVEYEQYF. CDR3 nucleotides: TGTGCCAGCAGCTTACAGGGGGTAGAGTACGAGCAGTACTTC.

This clone was found once. The rearrangement uses TRBV9 and TRBJ2-6; D unresolved. The CDR3 has 16 residues. V lost 4 bases to trimming and J lost 4 bases, with 15 bases between them. Looked up from germline, CDR1 is SGDLS and CDR2 is YYNGEE. CDR3 sequence reads: CASSRDDTAGANVLTF. In nucleotides, the CDR3 is TGTGCCAGCAGCCGAGACGACACAGCCGGGGCCAACGTCCTGACTTTC.

The chain is built from TRBV5-1 and TRBJ2-1, with D possibly being TRBD2 (5 bases). This CDR3 is built from 14 residues. The germline CDR1 and CDR2 sequences are SGHRS and YFSETQ. The germline V and J ends were trimmed by 1 base and 6 bases, with 11 bases remaining between them. In nucleotides, the CDR3 is TGCGCCAGCAGCTTGTGGACTCCCCTCAATGAGCAGTTCTTC. As protein: CASSLWTPLNEQFF.

This clone was observed a handful of times. The chain links TRBV30 to TRBJ1-1; tentative D call: TRBD1 (5 bases). Germline V CDR1 and CDR2: GTSNPN, SVGIG (reference sequence). V was cut by 0 bases and J by 4 bases, with 6 bases left in between. The CDR3 has 12 residues. In DNA form, the CDR3 reads TGTGCCTGGAGTGTGGGGGGCACTGAAGCTTTCTTT. The encoded protein is CAWSVGGTEAFF.

The rearrangement joins TRBV7-3 to TRBJ2-7; the match to TRBD2 covers 7 bases. The CDR3 is made up of 13 amino acids. Unmatched junction bases numbered 4, after V lost 2 bases and J lost 6 bases. Germline CDR1 reads SGHTA; CDR2 reads FQGTGA. The CDR3: CASSLGGEGEQYF. The DNA for the CDR3 is TGTGCCAGCAGCTTAGGAGGGGAGGGCGAGCAGTACTTC.

The rearrangement joins TRBV11-2 to TRBJ2-7, with 10 bases identical to TRBD1. This CDR3 has 16 residues. Germline V CDR1 and CDR2: SGHAT, FQNNGV. V lost 5 bases to trimming and J lost 6 bases; unmatched junction nucleotides: 13. The CDR3 sequence is CASSPRPRDRGGEQYF. The CDR3 DNA reads as TGTGCCAGCAGCCCTCGACCACGGGACAGGGGCGGCGAGCAGTACTTC.

CDR3 sequence (DNA): TGTGCCAGCAGCTTGGATGGGAGGGGATACGAGCAGTACTTC. Translating gives CASSLDGRGYEQYF. This chain joins TRBV5-6 and TRBJ2-7; 7 bases line up with TRBD2. CDR3 length: 14 residues. The germline CDR1 and CDR2 sequences are SGHDT and YYEEEE. The trim removed 0 bases at V and 4 bases at J, leaving 4 bases unmatched.

This clone has a single count. The chain is built from TRBV19 and TRBJ2-1, with 11 bases aligning to TRBD2. V lost 7 bases, J lost 7 bases, and 6 bases stayed unmatched. This CDR3 has 14 residues. The germline V gene encodes CDR1 LNHDA and CDR2 SQIVND (reference sequence). The CDR3 DNA reads TGTGCCAGTACCACTAGCGGGAGAGGGAATGAGCAGTTCTTC. Translating it yields CASTTSGRGNEQFF.

The chain links TRBV5-1 to TRBJ2-6; possible D gene TRBD2, 5 bases. This CDR3 is built from 15 residues. CDR1 is SGHRS and CDR2 is YFSETQ in the germline V gene. With 4 bases removed from V and 0 bases from J, the gap between germline ends came to 8 bases. The CDR3 DNA reads as TGCGCCAGCAGCCCCGGGAACTCTGGGGCCAACGTCCTGACTTTC. Protein: CASSPGNSGANVLTF.